The clone carrying this T cell receptor (beta chain) occurred once. This sample was included in a study of blood T cell repertoires in COVID-19. As for the study in general: T cells, B-cell-depleted T cells, or PBMCs supplied cDNA or gDNA.

Per the original data handling: Cell counts per sample came from amplifying reference gene primers. Clones were sequenced by immunoSEQ multiplex PCR, and TCRdb holds only the in-frame ones, with some missing. V and J calls and clone size are as listed in that table; D and trimming were resolved from the DNA. Of about 270,000 clones listed, roughly nine tenths are singletons. The specimen sequenced was peripheral blood. This sequence was found in a man in his forties or fifties with active or convalescent COVID-19.

The DNA of the CDR3 is TGTGCCACCCAATTTGGGACACTAAACACCGGGGAGCTGTTTTTT. It is translated as CATQFGTLNTGELFF. The rearrangement links TRBV24-1 to TRBJ2-2; tentatively, D is TRBD1 (6 bases). Trimming removed 9 bases at V and 2 bases at J, with 15 bases between. The V gene's germline CDR1 is KGHDR and CDR2 SFDVKD. The CDR3 extends over 15 amino acids.